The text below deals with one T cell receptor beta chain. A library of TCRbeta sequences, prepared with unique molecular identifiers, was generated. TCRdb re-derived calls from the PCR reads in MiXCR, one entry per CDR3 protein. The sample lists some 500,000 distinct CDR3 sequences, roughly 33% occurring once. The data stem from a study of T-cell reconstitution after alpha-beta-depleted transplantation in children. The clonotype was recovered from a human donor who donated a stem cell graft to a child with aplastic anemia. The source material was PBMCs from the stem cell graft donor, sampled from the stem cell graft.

The CDR3 nucleotides are TGTGCCAGCAGCCCACCGGGACAGGGGTTCTATGGCTACACCTTC. Its protein product is CASSPPGQGFYGYTF. The chain employs TRBV6-2 or TRBV6-3 and TRBJ1-2, with TRBD1 matching 10 bases. Germline loops: CDR1 MNHEY, CDR2 SVGEGT. Trimming cost V 6 bases and J 4 bases; bases outside gene matches: 8. The CDR3 covers 15 residues.